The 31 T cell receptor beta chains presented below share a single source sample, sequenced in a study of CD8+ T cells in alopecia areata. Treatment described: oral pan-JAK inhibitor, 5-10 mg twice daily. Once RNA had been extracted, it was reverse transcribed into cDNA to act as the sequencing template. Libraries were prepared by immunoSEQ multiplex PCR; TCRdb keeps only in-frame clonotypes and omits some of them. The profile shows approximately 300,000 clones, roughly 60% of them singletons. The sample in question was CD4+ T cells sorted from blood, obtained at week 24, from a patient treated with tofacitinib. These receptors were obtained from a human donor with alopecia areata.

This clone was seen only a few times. The CDR3 loop is CSLSPRDSRNSPLHF. DNA of the CDR3: TGCAGCCTTAGTCCCCGGGACAGTCGTAATTCACCCCTCCACTTT. This rearrangement joins TRBV29-1 to TRBJ1-6, with 7 bases that match TRBD1. This CDR3 spans 15 amino acids. V lost 8 bases to trimming and J lost 6 bases; unmatched junction nucleotides: 13. Germline loops: CDR1 SQVTM, CDR2 ANQGSEA.

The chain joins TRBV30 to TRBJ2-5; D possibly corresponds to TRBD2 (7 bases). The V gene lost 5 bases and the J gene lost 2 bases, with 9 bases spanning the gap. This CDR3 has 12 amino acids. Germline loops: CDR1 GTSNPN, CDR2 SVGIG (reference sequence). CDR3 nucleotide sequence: TGTGCCTGGGGGGGGGCACAAGAGACCCAGTACTTC. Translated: CAWGGAQETQYF.

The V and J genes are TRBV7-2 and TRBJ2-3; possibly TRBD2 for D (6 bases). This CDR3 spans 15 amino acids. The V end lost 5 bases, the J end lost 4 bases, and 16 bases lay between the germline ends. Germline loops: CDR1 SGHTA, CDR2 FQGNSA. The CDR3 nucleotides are TGTGCCAGCAGCCCCAGGTCCGGGAGAGCAGATACGCAGTATTTT. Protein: CASSPRSGRADTQYF. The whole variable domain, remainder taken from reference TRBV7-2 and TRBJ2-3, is GAGVSQSPSNKVTEKGKDVELRCDPISGHTALYWYRQSLGQGLEFLIYFQGNSAPDKSGLPSDRFSAERTGGSVSTLTIQRTQQEDSAVYLCASSPRSGRADTQYFGPGTRLTVL.

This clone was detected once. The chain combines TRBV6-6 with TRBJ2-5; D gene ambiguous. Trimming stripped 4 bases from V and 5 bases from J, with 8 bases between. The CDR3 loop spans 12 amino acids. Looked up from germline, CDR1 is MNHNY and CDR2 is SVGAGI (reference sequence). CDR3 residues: CASSSYRETQYF. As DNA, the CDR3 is TGTGCCAGCAGTTCATACCGGGAGACCCAGTACTTC.

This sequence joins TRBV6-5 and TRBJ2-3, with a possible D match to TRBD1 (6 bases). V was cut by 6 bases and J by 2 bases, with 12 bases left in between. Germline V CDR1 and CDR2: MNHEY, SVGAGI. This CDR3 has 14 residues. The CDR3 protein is CASRRQGYTDTQYF. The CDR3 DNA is TGTGCCAGCAGGAGGCAGGGGTACACAGATACGCAGTATTTT.

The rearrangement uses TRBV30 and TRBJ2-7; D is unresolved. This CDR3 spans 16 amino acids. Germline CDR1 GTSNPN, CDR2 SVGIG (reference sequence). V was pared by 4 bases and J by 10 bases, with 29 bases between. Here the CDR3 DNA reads TGTGCCTGGAACCGGGCTCTCCTCGATCCTCGAGGTGGTCAGTACTTC. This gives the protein CAWNRALLDPRGGQYF.

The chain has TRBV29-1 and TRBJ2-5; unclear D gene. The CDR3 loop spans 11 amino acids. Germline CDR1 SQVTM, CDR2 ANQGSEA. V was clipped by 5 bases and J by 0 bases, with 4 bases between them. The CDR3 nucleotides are TGCAGCGTTCTGTACCAAGAGACCCAGTACTTC. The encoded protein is CSVLYQETQYF.

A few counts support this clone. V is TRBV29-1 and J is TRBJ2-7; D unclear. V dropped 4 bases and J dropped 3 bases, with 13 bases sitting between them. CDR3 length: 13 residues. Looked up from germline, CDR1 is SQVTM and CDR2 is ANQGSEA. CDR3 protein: CSVGAGLRYEQYF. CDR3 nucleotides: TGCAGCGTTGGGGCTGGGTTGCGCTACGAGCAGTACTTC.

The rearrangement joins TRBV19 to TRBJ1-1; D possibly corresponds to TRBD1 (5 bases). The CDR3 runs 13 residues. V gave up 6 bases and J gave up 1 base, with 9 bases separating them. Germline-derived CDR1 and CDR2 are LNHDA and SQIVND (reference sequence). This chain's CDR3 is CASSDRRNTEAFF. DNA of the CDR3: TGTGCCAGTAGCGACAGACGGAACACTGAAGCTTTCTTT.

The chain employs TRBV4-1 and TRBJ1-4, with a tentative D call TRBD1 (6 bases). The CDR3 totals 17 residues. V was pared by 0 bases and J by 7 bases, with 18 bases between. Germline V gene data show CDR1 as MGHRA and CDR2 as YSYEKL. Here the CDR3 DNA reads TGCGCCAGCAGCCAAGAGCAACAGGGTAATCGGGGTGAAAAACTGTTTTTT. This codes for CASSQEQQGNRGEKLFF.

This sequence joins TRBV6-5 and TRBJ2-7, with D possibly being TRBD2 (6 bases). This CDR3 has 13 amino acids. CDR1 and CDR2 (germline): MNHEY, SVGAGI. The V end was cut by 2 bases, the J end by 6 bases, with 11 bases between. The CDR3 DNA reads TGTGCCAGCAGTTACACTGAGGAGGGCGAGCAGTACTTC. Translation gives CASSYTEEGEQYF.

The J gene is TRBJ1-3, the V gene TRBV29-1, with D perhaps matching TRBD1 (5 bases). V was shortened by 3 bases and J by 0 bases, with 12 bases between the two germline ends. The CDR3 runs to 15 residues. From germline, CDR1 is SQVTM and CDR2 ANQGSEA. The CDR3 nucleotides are TGCAGCGTTGAGGGGGAAGTGAGCTCTGGAAACACCATATATTTT. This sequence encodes CSVEGEVSSGNTIYF.

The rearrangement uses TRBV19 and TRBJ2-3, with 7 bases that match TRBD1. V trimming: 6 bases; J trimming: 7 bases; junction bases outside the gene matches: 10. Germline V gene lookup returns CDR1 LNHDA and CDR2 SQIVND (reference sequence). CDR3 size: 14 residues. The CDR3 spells CASRVTGSSNTQYF. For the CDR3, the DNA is TGTGCCAGTAGAGTGACAGGGAGCTCCAATACGCAGTATTTT. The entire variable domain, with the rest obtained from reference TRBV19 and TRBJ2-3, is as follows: DGGITQSPKYLFRKEGQNVTLSCEQNLNHDAMYWYRQDPGQGLRLIYYSQIVNDFQKGDIAEGYSVSREKKESFPLTVTSAQKNPTAFYLCASRVTGSSNTQYFGPGTRLTVL.

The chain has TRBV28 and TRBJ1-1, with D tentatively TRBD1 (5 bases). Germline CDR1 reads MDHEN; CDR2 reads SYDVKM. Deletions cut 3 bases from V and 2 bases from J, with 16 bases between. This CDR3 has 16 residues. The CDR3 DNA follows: TGTGCCAGCAGTTTTTTCTTCCGACAGCGAAACACTGAAGCTTTCTTT. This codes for CASSFFFRQRNTEAFF.

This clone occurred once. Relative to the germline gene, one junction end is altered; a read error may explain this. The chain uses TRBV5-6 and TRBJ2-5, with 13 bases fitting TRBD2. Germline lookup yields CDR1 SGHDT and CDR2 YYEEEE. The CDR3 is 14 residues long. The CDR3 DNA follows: TGTGCCAGTGGTACTAGCGGGGGGGCAGAGGCCCAGTACTTC. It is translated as CASGTSGGAEAQYF.

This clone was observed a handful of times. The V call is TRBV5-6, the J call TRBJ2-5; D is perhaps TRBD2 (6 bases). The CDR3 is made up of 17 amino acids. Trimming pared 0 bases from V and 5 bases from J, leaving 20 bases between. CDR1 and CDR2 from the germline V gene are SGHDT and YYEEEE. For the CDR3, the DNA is TGTGCCAGCAGCTTGGAGGGTCGCGGGGCGCTGAAGGAGACCCAGTACTTC. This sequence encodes CASSLEGRGALKETQYF.

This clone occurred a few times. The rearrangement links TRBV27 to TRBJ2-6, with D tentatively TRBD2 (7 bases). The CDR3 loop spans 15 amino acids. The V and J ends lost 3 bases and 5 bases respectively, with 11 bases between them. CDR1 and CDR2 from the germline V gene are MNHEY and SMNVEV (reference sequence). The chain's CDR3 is CASSFGGGWANVLTF. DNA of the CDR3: TGTGCCAGCAGTTTTGGGGGGGGCTGGGCCAACGTCCTGACTTTC.

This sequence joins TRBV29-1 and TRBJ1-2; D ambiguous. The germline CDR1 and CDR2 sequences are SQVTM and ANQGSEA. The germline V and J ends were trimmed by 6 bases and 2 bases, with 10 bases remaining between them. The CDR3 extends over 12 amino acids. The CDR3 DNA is TGCAGCGTCCGCTCGGGAAACTATGGCTACACCTTC. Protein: CSVRSGNYGYTF.

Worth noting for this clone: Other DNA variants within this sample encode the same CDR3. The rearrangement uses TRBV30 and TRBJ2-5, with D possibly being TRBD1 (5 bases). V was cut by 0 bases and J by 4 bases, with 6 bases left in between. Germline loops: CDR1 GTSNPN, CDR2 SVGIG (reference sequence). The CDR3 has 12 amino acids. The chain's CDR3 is CAWSVQGETQYF. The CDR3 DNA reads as TGTGCCTGGAGTGTCCAGGGAGAGACCCAGTACTTC.

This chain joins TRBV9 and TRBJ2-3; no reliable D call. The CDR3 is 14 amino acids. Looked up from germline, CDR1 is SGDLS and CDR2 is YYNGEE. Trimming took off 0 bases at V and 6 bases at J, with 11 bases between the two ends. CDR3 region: CASSVEGIGDTQYF. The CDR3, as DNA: TGTGCCAGCAGCGTAGAGGGAATTGGGGATACGCAGTATTTT.

The CDR3 region has the DNA TGCAGCGCCTACAGGGGCGGGAACTATGGCTACACCTTC. Translated, it gives CSAYRGGNYGYTF. The rearrangement links TRBV29-1 to TRBJ1-2; 7 bases are shared with TRBD1. CDR1 is SQVTM, CDR2 ANQGSEA, per germline. CDR3 size: 13 residues. V trimming: 7 bases; J trimming: 2 bases; junction bases outside the gene matches: 7.

The CDR3 nucleotides are TGTGCCAGCAGTCCTCAGGGAGGGGAGACCCAGTACTTC. Translated, it gives CASSPQGGETQYF. J is TRBJ2-5 and V is TRBV6-1, with 7 bases lining up with TRBD2. V trimming: 5 bases; J trimming: 5 bases; junction bases outside the gene matches: 5. The CDR3 consists of 13 residues. In germline, CDR1 is MNHNS, CDR2 SASEGT.

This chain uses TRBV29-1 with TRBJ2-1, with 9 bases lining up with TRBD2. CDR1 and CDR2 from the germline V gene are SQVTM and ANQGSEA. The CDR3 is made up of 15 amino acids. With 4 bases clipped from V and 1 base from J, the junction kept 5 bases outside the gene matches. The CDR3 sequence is CSVGASGVSYNEQFF. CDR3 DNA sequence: TGCAGCGTTGGCGCTAGCGGGGTGTCCTACAATGAGCAGTTCTTC.

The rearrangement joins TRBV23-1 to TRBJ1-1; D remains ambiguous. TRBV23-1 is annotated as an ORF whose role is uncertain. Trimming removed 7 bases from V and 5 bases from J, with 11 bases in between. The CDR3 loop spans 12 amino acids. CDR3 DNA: TGCGCCAGCAACCGAGTGGGGACTGAAGCTTTCTTT. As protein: CASNRVGTEAFF.

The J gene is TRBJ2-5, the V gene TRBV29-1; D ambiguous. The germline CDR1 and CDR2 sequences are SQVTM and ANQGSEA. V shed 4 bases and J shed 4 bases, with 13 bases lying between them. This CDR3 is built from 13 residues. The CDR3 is CSVGISAGETQYF. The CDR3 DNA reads TGCAGCGTTGGAATTTCGGCCGGAGAGACCCAGTACTTC.

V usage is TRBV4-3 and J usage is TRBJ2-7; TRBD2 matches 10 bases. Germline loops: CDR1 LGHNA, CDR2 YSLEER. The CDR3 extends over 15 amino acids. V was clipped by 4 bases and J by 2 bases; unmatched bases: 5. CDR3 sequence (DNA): TGCGCCAGCAGCCCCGCTAGCGGGGGTACCTACGAGCAGTACTTC. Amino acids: CASSPASGGTYEQYF.

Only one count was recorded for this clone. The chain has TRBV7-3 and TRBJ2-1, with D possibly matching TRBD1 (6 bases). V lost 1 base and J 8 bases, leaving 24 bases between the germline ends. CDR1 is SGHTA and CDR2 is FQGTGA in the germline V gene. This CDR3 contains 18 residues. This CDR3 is CASSLRGGQSVLWDEQFF. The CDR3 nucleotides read TGTGCCAGCAGCTTAAGAGGTGGACAGAGTGTTCTGTGGGATGAGCAGTTCTTC. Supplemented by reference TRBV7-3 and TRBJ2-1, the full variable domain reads GAGVSQTPSNKVTEKGKYVELRCDPISGHTALYWYRQSLGQGPEFLIYFQGTGAADDSGLPNDRFFAVRPEGSVSTLKIQRTERGDSAVYLCASSLRGGQSVLWDEQFFGPGTRLTVL.

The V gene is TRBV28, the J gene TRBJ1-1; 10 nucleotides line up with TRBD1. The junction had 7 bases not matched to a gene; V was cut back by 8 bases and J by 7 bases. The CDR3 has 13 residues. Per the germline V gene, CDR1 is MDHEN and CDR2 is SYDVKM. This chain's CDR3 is CASGPGQGLEAFF. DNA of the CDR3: TGTGCCAGCGGTCCGGGACAGGGGCTTGAAGCTTTCTTT.

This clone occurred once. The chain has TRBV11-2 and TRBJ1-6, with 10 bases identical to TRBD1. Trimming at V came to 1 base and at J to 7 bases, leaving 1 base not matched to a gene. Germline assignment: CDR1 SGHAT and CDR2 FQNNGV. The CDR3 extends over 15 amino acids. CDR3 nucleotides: TGTGCCAGCAGCTTAGGACAGGGGGCGAATTCACCCCTCCACTTT. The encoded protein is CASSLGQGANSPLHF.

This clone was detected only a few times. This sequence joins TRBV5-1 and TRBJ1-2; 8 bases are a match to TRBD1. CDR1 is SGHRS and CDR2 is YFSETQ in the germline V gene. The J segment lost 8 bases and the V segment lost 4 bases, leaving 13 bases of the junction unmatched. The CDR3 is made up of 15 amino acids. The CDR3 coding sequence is TGCGCCAGCAGCCCGCAGACAGGGGTACGACGCGGCTACACCTTC. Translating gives CASSPQTGVRRGYTF. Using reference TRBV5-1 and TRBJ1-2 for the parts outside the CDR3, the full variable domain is KAGVTQTPRYLIKTRGQQVTLSCSPISGHRSVSWYQQTPGQGLQFLFEYFSETQRNKGNFPGRFSGRQFSNSRSEMNVSTLELGDSALYLCASSPQTGVRRGYTFGSGTRLTVV.

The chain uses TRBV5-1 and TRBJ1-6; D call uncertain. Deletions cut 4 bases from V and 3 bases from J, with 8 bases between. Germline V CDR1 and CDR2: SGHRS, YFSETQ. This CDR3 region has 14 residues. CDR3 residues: CASSIGNYNSPLHF. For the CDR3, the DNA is TGCGCCAGCAGCATCGGGAACTATAATTCACCCCTCCACTTT. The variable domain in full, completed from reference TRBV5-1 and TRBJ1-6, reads KAGVTQTPRYLIKTRGQQVTLSCSPISGHRSVSWYQQTPGQGLQFLFEYFSETQRNKGNFPGRFSGRQFSNSRSEMNVSTLELGDSALYLCASSIGNYNSPLHFGNGTRLTVT.